This TCR beta chain was obtained from a study of CD4 T cells in relation to SARS-CoV-2 and coronaviruses (dated by TCRdb to the early 2020s). In terms of the full investigation: In the ViraFEST assay, PBMCs were grown with antigen for around ten days, and TCR beta CDR3s were then sequenced to identify antigen-specific clonal expansions. The full convalescent cohort of around eleven patients had a median age of about 40 years, ranging from roughly 20 to 72 years. The approximately 12 convalescent patients included 8 males and 4 females; two subjects were Hispanic. Using patient-derived lymphoblastoid cell lines, the shared crossreactive spike epitopes were mapped to their HLA restriction. The study assessed, at the TCR clonotype level, memory CD4+ T cell crossreactivity between SARS-CoV-2 and common cold coronavirus spike proteins. The Adaptive Biotechnologies TCR-sequencing kit was used for samples from three pre-COVID donors and for the naive versus memory experiments, whereas the other data were Illumina-based. Expansion assays from other donors in the study were sequenced with a different, Illumina-based TCR-beta assay.

Paper-wide results and their limitations: Because no donor provided both pre-pandemic and post-infection samples, tracing the source of pre-existing responses was limited. Significantly weaker SARS-CoV-2-driven expansion was shown by crossreactive clones than by monoreactive clones, consistent with antigenic imprinting. Memory CD4+ clonotypes crossrecognizing SARS-CoV-2 and at least one common cold coronavirus spike were found in 60% to 70% of donors. The study was constrained by small numbers of patients and of tested TCRs. Crossreactivity analysis was centred on spike protein, so crossreactivity against other viral proteins was not assessed. Naive versus memory sequencing indicated the assay detects memory recall responses rather than primary responses primed during culture.

Survey-level immunoSEQ TCR-beta sequencing was performed on DNA from CEF-cultured naive and memory CD4+ T cells. For the original study's pipeline: During preprocessing, nonproductive sequences were discarded, as were any CDR3s that did not begin with C, did not end with F or W, or were shorter than 7 amino acids. Antigen-specific clonotypes were called with the MANAFEST web app, based on expansion relative to reference and other culture wells. A clone was considered positive if the clone showed significant expansion compared with the reference culture in 2 of 3 replicate wells at an FDR below 0.05. To be called positive, a clone also had to show significant expansion compared with every other tandem well and an odds ratio greater than 5. Cultured and uncultured naive and memory CD4+ repertoires were searched for previously identified spike- and CEF-reactive CDR3s. CDR3 homology was quantified as pairwise Levenshtein distance, calculated with the stringdist R package after three terminal residues were trimmed from each end. TCRdb obtained this table from immuneACCESS and retained in-frame rearrangements with V and J assigned. These tables miss some clones; where compared with another copy, unresolved V genes account for less than half of the shortfall, and the remainder is unexplained. That table supplies the V and J calls and clone size; D and trimming were determined from the DNA. The sample contains tens of thousands of clones, about three quarters of them found a single time. The biggest ten clones account for about 20% of the sample.

Naive and memory CD4+ T cells were separated from cryopreserved PBMCs by first enriching for CD4 and then performing EasySep naive CD4+ T cell enrichment. Sorted naive or memory CD4+ T cells (roughly 9.7 x 10^4) were grown at a 1:1 ratio with T cell-depleted PBMCs and CEF peptides for about eleven days. In general, triplicate replicate wells were used for every peptide culture condition. Ficoll-Paque PLUS gradient centrifugation was used to isolate PBMCs from leukapheresis product or whole blood. PBMCs were either cryopreserved at -140 degrees C or used fresh in the expansion assay. The QIAamp Micro DNA Kit was used to extract genomic DNA from the CD4+ T cells. This clone has just one count. Its antigen is unknown. Nothing much larger sits one base from this clone, and base qualities are not available. The germline V gene (reference sequence) sets CDR1 to SEHNR and CDR2 to FQNEAQ. The CDR3 holds 17 amino acids from the cysteine to the phenylalanine. Of the read, only the CDR3 DNA is kept; its 51 bases are in frame from base 1. Relative to germline, V is 4 bases shorter and J is 0 bases shorter, with 17 bases between their ends.

This chain is built from TRBV7-9 and TRBJ2-3; TRBD2 is perhaps the D gene, given 6 matching bases. Input material: memory CD4+ T cells from PBMCs, cultured in vitro. According to the study, the label for this sample's cell subset or site signals: memory (non-naive) CD4+ T cells. This TCR derives from an adult with COVID-19. The sequence in DNA is TGTGCCAGCAGCTCCTACGCTAGCGCCGGTAGCACAGATACGCAGTATTTT. Its protein product is CASSSYASAGSTDTQYF.